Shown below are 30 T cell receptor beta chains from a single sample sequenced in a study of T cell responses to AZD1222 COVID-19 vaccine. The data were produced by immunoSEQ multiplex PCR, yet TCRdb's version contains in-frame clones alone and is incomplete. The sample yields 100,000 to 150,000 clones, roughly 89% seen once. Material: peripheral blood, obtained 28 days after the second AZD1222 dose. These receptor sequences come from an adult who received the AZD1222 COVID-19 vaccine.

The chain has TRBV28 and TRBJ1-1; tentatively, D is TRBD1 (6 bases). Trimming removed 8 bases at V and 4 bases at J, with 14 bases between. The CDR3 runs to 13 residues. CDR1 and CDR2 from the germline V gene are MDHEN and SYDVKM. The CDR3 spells CASFQTGFTEAFF. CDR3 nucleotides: TGTGCCAGCTTTCAAACAGGGTTCACTGAAGCTTTCTTT.

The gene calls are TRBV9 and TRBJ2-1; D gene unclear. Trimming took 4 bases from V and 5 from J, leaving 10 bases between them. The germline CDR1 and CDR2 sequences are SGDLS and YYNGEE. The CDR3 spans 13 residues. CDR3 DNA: TGTGCCAGCAGCCCTACCCTGGACAATGAGCAGTTCTTC. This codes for CASSPTLDNEQFF.

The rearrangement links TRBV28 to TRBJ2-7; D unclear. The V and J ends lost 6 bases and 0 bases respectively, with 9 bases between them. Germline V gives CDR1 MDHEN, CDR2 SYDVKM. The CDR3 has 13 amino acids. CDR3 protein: CASRHPRSYEQYF. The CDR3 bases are TGTGCCAGCAGACATCCTCGCTCCTACGAGCAGTACTTC.

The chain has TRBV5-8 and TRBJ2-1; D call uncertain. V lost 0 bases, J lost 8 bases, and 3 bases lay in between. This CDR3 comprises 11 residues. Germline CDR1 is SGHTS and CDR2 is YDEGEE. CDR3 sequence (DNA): TGTGCCAGCAGCTTGGTAGATGAGCAGTTCTTC. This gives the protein CASSLVDEQFF.

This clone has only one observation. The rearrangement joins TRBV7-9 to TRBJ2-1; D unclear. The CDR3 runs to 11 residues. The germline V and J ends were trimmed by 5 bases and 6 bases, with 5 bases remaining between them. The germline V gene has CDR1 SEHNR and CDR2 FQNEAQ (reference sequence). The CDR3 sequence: CASSPFNEQFF. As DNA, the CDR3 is TGTGCCAGCAGCCCCTTCAATGAGCAGTTCTTC.

The CDR3 region has the DNA TGTGCCAGCTCCACCACGGGACAATATTACAATGAGCAGTTCTTC. Translated: CASSTTGQYYNEQFF. The genes are TRBV18 and TRBJ2-1; perhaps TRBD1 as D (6 bases). Trimming took off 6 bases at V and 4 bases at J, with 16 bases between the two ends. The CDR3 is 15 residues long. Germline assignment: CDR1 KGHSH and CDR2 LQKENI.

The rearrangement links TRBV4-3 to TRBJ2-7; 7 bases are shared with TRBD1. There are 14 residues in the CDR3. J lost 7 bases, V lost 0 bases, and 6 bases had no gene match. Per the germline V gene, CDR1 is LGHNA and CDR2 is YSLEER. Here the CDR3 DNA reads TGCGCCAGCAGCCAAGAGCCTACAGGGGTAGAGCAGTACTTC. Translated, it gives CASSQEPTGVEQYF.

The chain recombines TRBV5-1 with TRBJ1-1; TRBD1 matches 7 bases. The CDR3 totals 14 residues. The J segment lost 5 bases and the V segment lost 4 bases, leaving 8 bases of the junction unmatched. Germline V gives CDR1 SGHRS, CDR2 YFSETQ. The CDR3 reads CASSVTGVGTEAFF. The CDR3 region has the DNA TGCGCCAGCAGCGTAACAGGGGTAGGAACTGAAGCTTTCTTT.

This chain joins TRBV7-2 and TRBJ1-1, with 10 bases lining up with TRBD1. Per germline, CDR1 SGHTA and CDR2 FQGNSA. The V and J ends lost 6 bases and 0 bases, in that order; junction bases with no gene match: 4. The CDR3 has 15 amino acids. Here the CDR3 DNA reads TGTGCCAGCAGACGGGACAGGGGATTGAACACTGAAGCTTTCTTT. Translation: CASRRDRGLNTEAFF.

CDR3 sequence (DNA): TGTGCCAGTAGTATAGACCCCAGGGGGCGCTACGAGCAGTACTTC. Translated: CASSIDPRGRYEQYF. The J gene is TRBJ2-7, the V gene TRBV19; 8 bases fit TRBD1. CDR3 length: 15 amino acids. The germline gives CDR1 LNHDA, CDR2 SQIVND (reference sequence). V lost 0 bases to trimming and J lost 3 bases; unmatched junction nucleotides: 4.

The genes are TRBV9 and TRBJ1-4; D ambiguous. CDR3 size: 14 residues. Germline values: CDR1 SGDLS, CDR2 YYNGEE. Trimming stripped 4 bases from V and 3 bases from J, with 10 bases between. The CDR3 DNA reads TGTGCCAGCAGCCGGGGAGTAGCTAATGAAAAACTGTTTTTT. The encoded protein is CASSRGVANEKLFF.

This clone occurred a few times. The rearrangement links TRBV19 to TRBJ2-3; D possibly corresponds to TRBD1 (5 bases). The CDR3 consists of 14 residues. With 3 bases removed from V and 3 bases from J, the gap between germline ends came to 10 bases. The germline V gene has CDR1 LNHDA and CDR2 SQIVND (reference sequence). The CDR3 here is CASSMGQVTDTQYF. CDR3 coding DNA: TGTGCCAGTAGTATGGGGCAGGTAACAGATACGCAGTATTTT.

This chain's CDR3 is CASSPGQPNGYTF. The CDR3 DNA is TGTGCCAGCTCACCAGGGCAGCCTAATGGCTACACCTTC. The chain recombines TRBV18 with TRBJ1-2, with unresolved D. The V end lost 2 bases, the J end lost 6 bases, and 10 bases lay between the germline ends. This CDR3 region has 13 residues. In germline, CDR1 is KGHSH, CDR2 LQKENI.

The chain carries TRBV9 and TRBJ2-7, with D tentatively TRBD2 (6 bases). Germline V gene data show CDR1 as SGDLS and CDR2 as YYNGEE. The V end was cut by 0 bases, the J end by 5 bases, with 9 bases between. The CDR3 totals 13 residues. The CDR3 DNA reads TGTGCCAGCAGCGTAGAACTAGCAGACGAGCAGTACTTC. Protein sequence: CASSVELADEQYF.

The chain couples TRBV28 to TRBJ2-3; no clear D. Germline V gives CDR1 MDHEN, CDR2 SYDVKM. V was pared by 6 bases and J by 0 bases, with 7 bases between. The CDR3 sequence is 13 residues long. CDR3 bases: TGTGCCAGCAGGAGAGTTAGCACAGATACGCAGTATTTT. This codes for CASRRVSTDTQYF.

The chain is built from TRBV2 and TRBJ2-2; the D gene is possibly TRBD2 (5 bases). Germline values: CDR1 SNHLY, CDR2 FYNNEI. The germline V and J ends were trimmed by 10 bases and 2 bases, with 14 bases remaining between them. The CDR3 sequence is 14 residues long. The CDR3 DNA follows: TGTGCCATGTTAACGAGGGAAAACACCGGGGAGCTGTTTTTT. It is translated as CAMLTRENTGELFF.

The CDR3 nucleotides are TGTGCCAGCAGCTTAGGAGCAGGGGACGAGCAGTACTTC. It yields the protein CASSLGAGDEQYF. The chain links TRBV11-2 to TRBJ2-7, with a weak D call TRBD1 (6 bases). The ends were cut back, 1 base at V and 5 bases at J, with 9 bases in the middle. CDR3 size: 13 residues. In germline, CDR1 is SGHAT, CDR2 FQNNGV.

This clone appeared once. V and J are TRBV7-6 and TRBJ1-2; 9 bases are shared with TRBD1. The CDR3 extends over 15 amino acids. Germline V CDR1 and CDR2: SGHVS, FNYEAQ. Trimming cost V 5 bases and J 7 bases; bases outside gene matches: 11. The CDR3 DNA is TGTGCCAGCAGCCCTGAAGGACAGGGGATTACTGGCTACACCTTC. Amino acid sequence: CASSPEGQGITGYTF.

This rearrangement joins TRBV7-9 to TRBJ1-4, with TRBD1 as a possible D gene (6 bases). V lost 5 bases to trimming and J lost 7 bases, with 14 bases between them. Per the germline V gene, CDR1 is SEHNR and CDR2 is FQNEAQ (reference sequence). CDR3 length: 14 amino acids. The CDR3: CASSMGQNFEKLFF. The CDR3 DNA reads TGTGCCAGCAGCATGGGACAAAATTTTGAAAAACTGTTTTTT.

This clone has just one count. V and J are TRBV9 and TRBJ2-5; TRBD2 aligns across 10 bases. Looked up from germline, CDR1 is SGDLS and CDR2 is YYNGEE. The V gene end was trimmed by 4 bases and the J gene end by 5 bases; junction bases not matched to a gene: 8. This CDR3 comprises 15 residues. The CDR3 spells CASSFGAGGPETQYF. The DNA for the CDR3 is TGTGCCAGCAGCTTTGGAGCGGGGGGGCCGGAGACCCAGTACTTC. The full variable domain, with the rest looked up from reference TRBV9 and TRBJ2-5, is DSGVTQTPKHLITATGQRVTLRCSPRSGDLSVYWYQQSLDQGLQFLIQYYNGEERAKGNILERFSAQQFPDLHSELNLSSLELGDSALYFCASSFGAGGPETQYFGPGTRLLVL.

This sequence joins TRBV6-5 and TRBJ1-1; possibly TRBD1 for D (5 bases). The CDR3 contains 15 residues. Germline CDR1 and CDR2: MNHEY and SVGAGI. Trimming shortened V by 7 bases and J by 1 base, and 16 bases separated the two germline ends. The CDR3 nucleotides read TGTGCCAGCACCTCCGAGGGGCGGAAGAACACTGAAGCTTTCTTT. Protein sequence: CASTSEGRKNTEAFF.

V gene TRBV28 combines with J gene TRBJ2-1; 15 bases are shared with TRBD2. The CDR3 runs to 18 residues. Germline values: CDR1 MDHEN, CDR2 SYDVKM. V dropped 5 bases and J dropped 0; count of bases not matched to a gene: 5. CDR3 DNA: TGTGCCAGCAGTGGACTAGCGGGAGGGCCGAGCTCCTACAATGAGCAGTTCTTC. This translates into CASSGLAGGPSSYNEQFF.

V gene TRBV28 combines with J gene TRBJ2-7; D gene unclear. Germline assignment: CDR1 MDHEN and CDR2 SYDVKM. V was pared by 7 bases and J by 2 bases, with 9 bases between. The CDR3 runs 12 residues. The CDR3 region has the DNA TGTGCCAGCAACGGCGTCCCCTACGAGCAGTACTTC. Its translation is CASNGVPYEQYF.

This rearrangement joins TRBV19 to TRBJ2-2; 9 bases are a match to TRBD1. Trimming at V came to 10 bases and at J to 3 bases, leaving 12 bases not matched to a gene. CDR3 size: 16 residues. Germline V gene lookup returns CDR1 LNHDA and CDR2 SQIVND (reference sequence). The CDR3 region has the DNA TGTGCCACCATCCAACAGGGGGCTGCCGACACCGGGGAGCTGTTTTTT. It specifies CATIQQGAADTGELFF.

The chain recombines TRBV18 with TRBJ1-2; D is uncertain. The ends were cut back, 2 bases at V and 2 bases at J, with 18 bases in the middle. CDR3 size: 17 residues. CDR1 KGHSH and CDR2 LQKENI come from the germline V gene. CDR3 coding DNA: TGTGCCAGCTCACCATCTTCGACCCCACGCCCGAACTATGGCTACACCTTC. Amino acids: CASSPSSTPRPNYGYTF.

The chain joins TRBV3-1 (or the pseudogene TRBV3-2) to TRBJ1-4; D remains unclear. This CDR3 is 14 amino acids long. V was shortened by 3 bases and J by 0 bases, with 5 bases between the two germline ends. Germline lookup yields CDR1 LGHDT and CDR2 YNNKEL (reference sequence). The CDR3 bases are TGTGCCAGCAGCCACCAGGCAACTAATGAAAAACTGTTTTTT. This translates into CASSHQATNEKLFF.

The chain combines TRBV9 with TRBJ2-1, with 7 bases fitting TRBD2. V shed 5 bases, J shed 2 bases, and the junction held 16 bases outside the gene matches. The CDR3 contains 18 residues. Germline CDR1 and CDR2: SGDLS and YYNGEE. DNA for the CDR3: TGTGCCAGCAGTGTCCAAAATGGCGGGAGAGGGGCCTACAATGAGCAGTTCTTC. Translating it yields CASSVQNGGRGAYNEQFF.

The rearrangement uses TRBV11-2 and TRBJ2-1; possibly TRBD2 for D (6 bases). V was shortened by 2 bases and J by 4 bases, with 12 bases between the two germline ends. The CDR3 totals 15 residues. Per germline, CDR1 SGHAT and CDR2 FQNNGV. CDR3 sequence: CASSLSGGIYNEQFF. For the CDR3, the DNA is TGTGCCAGCAGCTTATCAGGCGGGATTTACAATGAGCAGTTCTTC.

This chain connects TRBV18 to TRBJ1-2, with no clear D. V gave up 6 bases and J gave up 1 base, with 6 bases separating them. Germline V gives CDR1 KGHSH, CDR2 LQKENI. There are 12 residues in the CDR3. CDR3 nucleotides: TGTGCCAGCTCGGAAATTAACTATGGCTACACCTTC. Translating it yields CASSEINYGYTF. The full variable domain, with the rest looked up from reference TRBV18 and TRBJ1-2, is NAGVMQNPRHLVRRRGQEARLRCSPMKGHSHVYWYRQLPEEGLKFMVYLQKENIIDESGMPKERFSAEFPKEGPSILRIQQVVRGDSAAYFCASSEINYGYTFGSGTRLTVV.

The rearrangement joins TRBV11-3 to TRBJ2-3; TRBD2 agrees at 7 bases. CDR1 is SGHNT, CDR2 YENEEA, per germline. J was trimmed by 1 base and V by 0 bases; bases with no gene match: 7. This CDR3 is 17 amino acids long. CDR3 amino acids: CASSLERWTSRTDTQYF. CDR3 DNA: TGTGCCAGCAGCTTAGAGCGTTGGACTAGTCGCACAGATACGCAGTATTTT.